This TCR beta chain was obtained from a study of blood T cell repertoires in COVID-19. Study-wide context: From the United States, Italy and Spain came samples of acute and convalescent COVID-19. Sources were T cells, B-cell-depleted T cells, or PBMCs; the material itself was cDNA or gDNA.

CDR1 and CDR2 from the germline V gene are SGHNT and YYREEE (reference sequence). Trimming removed 4 bases at V and 0 bases at J, with 11 bases between. This CDR3 region has 15 residues. How the authors handled the data: Reference gene primers were amplified, and this amplification served to estimate nucleated cell counts. Repertoires were generated with immunoSEQ multiplex PCR, while TCRdb's copy carries only in-frame clones and drops some. Clone size and V and J calls were adopted from that table, with D and trimming inferred from the DNA. The sample yields some 150,000 clones, 87% seen once. This TCR was sampled from a man aged 45 to 65 who had recovered from COVID-19. Input material: peripheral blood. The genes are TRBV5-4 and TRBJ1-5, with D maybe TRBD1 (5 bases). The DNA for the CDR3 is TGTGCCAGCAGCCAGGGAGGTTCTAGCAATCAGCCCCAGCATTTT. This encodes CASSQGGSSNQPQHF.